This TCR beta chain was observed in a study of T-cell reconstitution after alpha-beta-depleted transplantation in children. Findings and limits, study-wide: Newly generated T cells supplied most T-cell counts and diversity one year post-transplant. After transplant, at about two months, alpha-beta T cells were reportedly derived from several hundred expanded graft clones. Some patients' high day-60 TCRbeta diversity was attributed to recipient cells surviving conditioning.

Researchers prepared the TCRbeta library using unique molecular identifiers, the study reports. MiXCR, applied by TCRdb to the PCR reads, yields one record per CDR3 protein. The sample carries 800,000 to 1,000,000 distinct CDR3 sequences, about 26% recorded once. This clonotype was recorded at least ten times. What it recognizes is unknown. A junction end diverges from the germline sequence, so it may reflect a read error. The sequencing used PBMCs, mostly from graft donor cells, collected 360 days after TCRalphabeta/CD19-depleted stem cell transplant. This TCR was recovered from a boy younger than two who had a stem cell transplant for SCID, so the T cells may come from the graft donor.

The CDR3 sequence is CASSYGGTHF. CDR3 DNA: TGTGCCAGCAGTTACGGCGGGACTCACTTC. The V call is TRBV6-2 or TRBV6-3, the J call TRBJ2-7; D might be TRBD2 (6 bases). The germline CDR1 and CDR2 sequences are MNHEY and SVGEGT. There are 10 residues in the CDR3.